One and the same sample provided the 17 T cell receptor beta chains below, sequenced in a study of cytomegalovirus exposure and HLA in healthy donors. The PCR used 60 Vbeta and 13 Jbeta primers. Profiling relied on immunoSEQ multiplex PCR, and the TCRdb table lists in-frame clones only, not all of them. The data show about 160,000 clones, roughly 71% seen once. The specimen was PBMCs. Every receptor here comes from a woman aged 45-65 years in good health and CMV-seropositive.

This chain joins TRBV2 and TRBJ2-5, with 8 nucleotides matching TRBD2. The J call may be faulty, since TRBJ2-7 better matches the DNA end. Per germline, CDR1 SNHLY and CDR2 FYNNEI. This CDR3 comprises 17 residues. The CDR3 DNA reads TGTGCCAGCATTGGAGGTCGGGCGGGAGGCAGCTCCTACGAGCAGTACTTC. Amino acids: CASIGGRAGGSSYEQYF.

The chain joins TRBV23-1 to TRBJ2-7; 7 bases align to TRBD1. TRBV23-1 is filed as an ORF, its function uncertain. Trimming removed 11 bases from V and 0 bases from J; junction bases left unmatched: 13. The CDR3 extends over 15 amino acids. CDR3 amino acids: CAHYRQGPYSYEQYF. CDR3 sequence (DNA): TGCGCCCATTACCGACAGGGACCATACTCCTACGAGCAGTACTTC.

V is TRBV5-4 and J is TRBJ2-3; 12 positions agree with TRBD2. Trimming cost V 5 bases and J 8 bases; bases outside gene matches: 18. Germline loops: CDR1 SGHNT, CDR2 YYREEE (reference sequence). The CDR3 runs to 18 residues. The CDR3 nucleotides are TGTGCCAGCAGGCCCGGGACAGGGCTAGCGGGGGGGCCCGGTACGCAGTATTTT. Translation: CASRPGTGLAGGPGTQYF. The full variable domain, completed using reference TRBV5-4 and TRBJ2-3, is ETGVTQSPTHLIKTRGQQVTLRCSSQSGHNTVSWYQQALGQGPQFIFQYYREEENGRGNFPPRFSGLQFPNYSSELNVNALELDDSALYLCASRPGTGLAGGPGTQYFGPGTRLTVL.

This clone has a single count. The chain has TRBV7-9 and TRBJ1-2, with no clear D. The CDR3 covers 13 residues. Germline loops: CDR1 SEHNR, CDR2 FQNEAQ (reference sequence). With 5 bases removed from V and 4 bases from J, the gap between germline ends came to 11 bases. The CDR3: CASSPGASYGYTF. The CDR3 DNA is TGTGCCAGCAGCCCAGGTGCGTCCTATGGCTACACCTTC.

CDR3 sequence reads: CASSLQGTGELFF. DNA for the CDR3: TGTGCCAGCAGCTTGCAGGGGACCGGGGAGCTGTTTTTT. This chain uses TRBV7-2 with TRBJ2-2; maybe TRBD1 (6 bases). Between the trimmed V and J ends, which lost 3 bases and 5 bases, there was a span of 7 bases. The CDR3 runs to 13 residues. CDR1 and CDR2 (germline): SGHTA, FQGNSA.

This clone was seen only a few times. The chain recombines TRBV7-9 with TRBJ1-2, with a weak D call TRBD1 (6 bases). The CDR3 runs to 14 residues. The V end lost 1 base, the J end lost 8 bases, and 14 bases lay between the germline ends. Germline V CDR1 and CDR2: SEHNR, FQNEAQ (reference sequence). CDR3: CASSLGTRGYGYTF. As DNA, the CDR3 is TGTGCCAGCAGCTTAGGAACCAGGGGCTACGGCTACACCTTC.

The rearrangement uses TRBV9 and TRBJ1-2; 9 bases map to TRBD1. J gave up 7 bases and V 3 bases, and 19 bases lay outside the gene matches. The germline V gene encodes CDR1 SGDLS and CDR2 YYNGEE. The CDR3 has 18 amino acids. The CDR3 coding sequence is TGTGCCAGCAGCGCCCTACCGGCCCAGGGACAGGGTAGGGGTGGCTACACCTTC. Translated: CASSALPAQGQGRGGYTF.

The chain combines TRBV2 with TRBJ1-2, with D unclear. The CDR3 extends over 13 amino acids. Germline V CDR1 and CDR2: SNHLY, FYNNEI. With 9 bases removed from V and 3 bases from J, the gap between germline ends came to 14 bases. CDR3 amino acids: CASAQAQDYGYTF. The CDR3 nucleotides are TGTGCCAGTGCCCAGGCGCAGGACTATGGCTACACCTTC.

The rearrangement uses TRBV29-1 and TRBJ1-1; 10 bases fit TRBD1. This CDR3 is 11 amino acids long. V gave up 7 bases and J gave up 7 bases; unmatched junction bases: 3. In germline, CDR1 is SQVTM, CDR2 ANQGSEA. The CDR3 spells CSGWTGGEAFF. The CDR3 DNA reads TGCAGCGGATGGACAGGGGGTGAAGCTTTCTTT.

This clone was counted only a few times. The chain carries TRBV7-9 and TRBJ2-1; 12 nucleotides align to TRBD1. The CDR3 sequence is 15 residues long. V lost 6 bases and J lost 8; bases outside the gene matches: 8. Germline CDR1 is SEHNR and CDR2 is FQNEAQ (reference sequence). The CDR3 sequence is CASREPGQGAYEQFF. The CDR3 region has the DNA TGTGCCAGCAGGGAGCCGGGACAGGGGGCGTATGAGCAGTTCTTC.

This sequence joins TRBV7-9 and TRBJ1-1; tentative D call: TRBD1 (6 bases). Trimming took 5 bases from V and 1 from J, leaving 20 bases between them. CDR1 is SEHNR, CDR2 FQNEAQ, per germline (reference sequence). The CDR3 sequence is 17 residues long. CDR3 protein: CASSPPRGSPRNTEAFF. As DNA, the CDR3 is TGTGCCAGCAGCCCTCCGAGGGGGTCGCCTCGGAACACTGAAGCTTTCTTT.

The chain is built from TRBV6-5 and TRBJ1-5; 9 nucleotides agree with TRBD1. The V gene end was trimmed by 5 bases and the J gene end by 3 bases; junction bases not matched to a gene: 5. CDR3 length: 15 amino acids. CDR1 is MNHEY, CDR2 SVGAGI, per germline. The chain's CDR3 is CASSHGTGNNQPQHF. CDR3 DNA sequence: TGTGCCAGCAGTCACGGGACAGGGAACAATCAGCCCCAGCATTTT.

This chain uses TRBV7-9 with TRBJ1-2, with 8 bases identical to TRBD1. The CDR3 is made up of 13 amino acids. The germline V gene encodes CDR1 SEHNR and CDR2 FQNEAQ (reference sequence). Trimming at V came to 3 bases and at J to 6 bases, leaving 3 bases not matched to a gene. The CDR3: CASSFAGGDGYTF. The DNA of the CDR3 is TGTGCCAGCAGCTTTGCAGGGGGCGATGGCTACACCTTC.

This chain links TRBV7-2 with TRBJ1-2; D possibly corresponds to TRBD1 (5 bases). Germline V gene lookup returns CDR1 SGHTA and CDR2 FQGNSA. This CDR3 region has 14 residues. With 0 bases removed from V and 4 bases from J, the gap between germline ends came to 9 bases. CDR3 coding DNA: TGTGCCAGCAGCTTAGCGCAGGGTCCCTATGGCTACACCTTC. Protein product: CASSLAQGPYGYTF.

The J gene is TRBJ1-2, the V gene TRBV7-9; TRBD1 is a possible D gene (6 bases). The CDR3 consists of 13 residues. Germline CDR1 and CDR2: SEHNR and FQNEAQ (reference sequence). The germline V and J ends were trimmed by 5 bases and 6 bases, with 13 bases remaining between them. For the CDR3, the DNA is TGTGCCAGCAGCCCGGGGGGGGCGGATGGCTACACCTTC. Its translation is CASSPGGADGYTF.

The chain carries TRBV29-1 and TRBJ1-2; TRBD1 agrees at 7 bases. The length of the CDR3 is 14 residues. The germline V gene encodes CDR1 SQVTM and CDR2 ANQGSEA. V lost 1 base and J lost 6; bases outside the gene matches: 8. CDR3 region: CSVEAYRGSHGYTF. CDR3 sequence (DNA): TGCAGCGTTGAAGCTTACAGGGGCAGCCATGGCTACACCTTC.

The genes are TRBV6-5 and TRBJ1-2; 10 bases line up with TRBD1. CDR3 length: 15 residues. The V and J ends lost 6 bases and 4 bases, in that order; junction bases with no gene match: 8. The germline gives CDR1 MNHEY, CDR2 SVGAGI. CDR3 sequence: CASSLGGTGVYGYTF. CDR3 DNA sequence: TGTGCCAGCAGCCTTGGCGGGACAGGGGTCTATGGCTACACCTTC.